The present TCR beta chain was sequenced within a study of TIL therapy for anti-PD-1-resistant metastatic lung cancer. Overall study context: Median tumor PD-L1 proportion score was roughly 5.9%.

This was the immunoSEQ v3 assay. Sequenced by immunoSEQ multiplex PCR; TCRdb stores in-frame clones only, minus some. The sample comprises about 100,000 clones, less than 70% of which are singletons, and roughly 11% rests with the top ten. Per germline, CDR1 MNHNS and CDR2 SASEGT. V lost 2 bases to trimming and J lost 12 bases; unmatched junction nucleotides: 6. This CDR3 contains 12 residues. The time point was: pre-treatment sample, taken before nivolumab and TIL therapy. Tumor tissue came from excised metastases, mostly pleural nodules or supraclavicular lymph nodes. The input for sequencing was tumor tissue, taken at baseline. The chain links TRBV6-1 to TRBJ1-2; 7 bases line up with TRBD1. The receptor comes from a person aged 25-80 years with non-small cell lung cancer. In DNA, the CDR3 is TGTGCCAGCAGTGAAATGCAGGGGGTGGACACCTTC. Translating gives CASSEMQGVDTF.